This T cell receptor beta chain was obtained from a study of blood T cell repertoires in COVID-19. The overall study: The samples span acute and convalescent COVID-19 from the United States, Italy and Spain. In each case, the material was cDNA or gDNA derived from T cells, B-cell-depleted T cells, or PBMCs.

Germline assignment: CDR1 ENHRY and CDR2 SYGVKD. The CDR3 loop spans 13 amino acids. Trimming took off 3 bases at V and 1 base at J, with 6 bases between the two ends. As originally analysed: Reference gene primer amplification gave estimated nucleated cell counts. Sequencing used immunoSEQ multiplex PCR; TCRdb keeps in-frame clones, though not all of them. For V, J and clone size, that table is used; D and trimming come from the DNA. Counted here are 200,000 or so clones, 70% to 85% occurring once; the ten biggest clones make up 6.9%. V gene TRBV10-3 combines with J gene TRBJ1-1; no clear D. Sequencing was carried out using peripheral blood. The sequence was obtained from a human donor with acute or convalescent COVID-19. The donor label of this sample is uncertain. CDR3 region: CAISEQQNTEAFF. The CDR3 DNA is TGTGCCATCAGTGAACAGCAGAACACTGAAGCTTTCTTT.